The T cell receptor beta chain described here comes from a study of blood T cell repertoires in COVID-19. About the research overall: Samples representing acute and convalescent COVID-19 were sourced from the United States, Italy and Spain. From T cells, B-cell-depleted T cells, or PBMCs came the material, which was cDNA or gDNA.

The CDR3 is made up of 14 amino acids. Germline assignment: CDR1 SGHRS and CDR2 YFSETQ. V was clipped by 0 bases and J by 4 bases, with 11 bases between them. Methods used by the authors: Amplification from reference gene primers served as the basis for estimated nucleated cell counts. Repertoires were generated with immunoSEQ multiplex PCR, while TCRdb's copy carries only in-frame clones and drops some. Clonal size and the V and J genes are those of that table, whereas D and trimming came from the DNA. The sample holds 180,000 or so clones, about 83% seen once. The TCR comes from a person aged 70 to 80 with COVID-19, enrolled during active disease. This chain uses TRBV5-1 with TRBJ2-7; D remains unclear. Sequencing was performed on peripheral blood. DNA of the CDR3: TGCGCCAGCAGCTTGGGTGGGCAGACGTACGAGCAGTACTTC. Protein product: CASSLGGQTYEQYF.